The rows below give T cell receptor beta chains drawn from one sample of a study of circulating and synovial CD4+ cells in juvenile arthritis. Assay: immunoSEQ multiplex PCR; the TCRdb copy retains only in-frame clones and omits some. In the table there are 39,000 or so clones, approximately 96% of which are singletons. The sequenced sample consisted of CD4+ T cells from blood. The receptors derive from a human donor with juvenile idiopathic arthritis. Both conserved end residues are part of each CDR3. The D gene is left open where the match is weak. Clone size is shown for a subset of rows, as once, few, many or a class of expanded clone.

TRBJ2-5 - TRBV29-1 - CSALQGWQETQYF TGCAGCGCCCTACAGGGTTGGCAAGAGACCCAGTACTTC
TRBJ2-5 once TRBV4-2 - CASSQDLGAPEETQYF TGTGCCAGCAGCCAAGATTTGGGGGCCCCAGAAGAGACCCAGTACTTC
TRBJ1-4 - TRBV7-9 - CASSPGQVPNEKLFF TGTGCCAGCAGCCCCGGCCAGGTTCCTAATGAAAAACTGTTTTTT
TRBJ2-5 - TRBV10-2 - CASRELDFSEGTQYF TGCGCCAGCAGAGAACTTGATTTCAGTGAGGGGACCCAGTACTTC
TRBJ2-3 - TRBV7-6 TRBD2 CASSLRPLAGGETDTQYF TGTGCCAGCAGCTTACGTCCTTTAGCGGGGGGGGAGACAGATACGCAGTATTTT
TRBJ2-1 - TRBV2 TRBD2 CASRPGTSLYNEQFF TGTGCCAGCAGACCCGGGACTAGCCTGTACAATGAGCAGTTCTTC
TRBJ2-7 once TRBV29-1 TRBD2 CSAPAGEGYEQYF TGCAGCGCCCCAGCGGGGGAGGGTTACGAGCAGTACTTC
TRBJ2-5 - TRBV7-2 - CASSAKRAGETQYF TGTGCCAGCAGCGCTAAGCGGGCGGGGGAGACCCAGTACTTC
TRBJ1-6 - TRBV2 - CASSATGYNSPLHF TGTGCCAGCAGCGCGACAGGTTATAATTCACCCCTCCACTTT
TRBJ1-5 - TRBV5-5 TRBD1 CASSLGDRGSNQPQHF TGTGCCAGCAGCTTAGGGGACAGGGGTAGCAATCAGCCCCAGCATTTT
TRBJ2-7 - TRBV5-4 - CASSLRGRYEQYF TGTGCCAGCAGCTTGAGGGGTCGCTACGAGCAGTACTTC
TRBJ1-2 - TRBV19 - CASSTTNYGYTF TGTGCCAGTAGCACAACGAACTATGGCTACACCTTC
TRBJ2-7 - TRBV6-5 TRBD1 CASSSGTGSYEQYF TGTGCCAGCAGCTCCGGGACAGGGTCCTACGAGCAGTACTTC
TRBJ2-3 - TRBV7-2 - CASTSRGILSSTDTQYF TGTGCCAGCACCTCTCGCGGTATTCTCTCTAGCACAGATACGCAGTATTTT
TRBJ2-1 - TRBV6-7 TRBD1 CATGRGRSEQFF TGTGCGACGGGCAGGGGGCGGAGTGAGCAGTTCTTC
TRBJ2-1 - TRBV5-6 TRBD2 CASSPGLVNEQFF TGTGCCAGCAGCCCAGGACTAGTCAATGAGCAGTTCTTC
TRBJ2-5 - TRBV5-1 - CASSRLVQETQYF TGCGCCAGCAGCCGACTAGTCCAAGAGACCCAGTACTTC
TRBJ1-4 - TRBV30 TRBD1 CAWSRKDRANEKLFF TGTGCCTGGAGTAGAAAGGACAGGGCTAATGAAAAACTGTTTTTT
TRBJ1-5 - TRBV7-2 TRBD1 CASSAQGAYQPQHF TGTGCCAGCAGCGCGCAGGGGGCCTATCAGCCCCAGCATTTT
TRBJ1-3 - TRBV15 - CATSRVDTNTIYF TGTGCCACCAGCAGAGTCGACACAAACACCATATATTTT
TRBJ2-7 - TRBV29-1 TRBD1 CSVRQGDHSYEQYF TGCAGCGTAAGACAGGGGGACCACTCCTACGAGCAGTACTTC
TRBJ2-7 - TRBV9 TRBD2 CASSVETSGYEQYF TGTGCCAGCAGCGTAGAGACTAGCGGCTACGAGCAGTACTTC